This T cell receptor (beta chain) was recovered during a study of beta chain features in type 1 diabetes. In the case of this clone: Its antigen is as yet unknown.

The CDR3 has 17 residues. Deletions cut 3 bases from V and 0 bases from J, with 15 bases between. The germline gives CDR1 GTSNPN, CDR2 SVGIG (reference sequence). What was sequenced were expressed TCRB transcripts, since all of the isolated RNA had been reverse transcribed. The repertoire was sequenced with immunoSEQ multiplex PCR; TCRdb's copy has only in-frame clones and lacks some. The table records 620,000 or so clones, about 14% of them present only once. Notes on the study in general: A potential influence of HLA type upon TCRB rearrangement remained unresolved herein.

Sequenced material: naive CD4+ T cells from blood. The TCR originated in a man aged 18 to 30 in good health. The V and J genes are TRBV30 and TRBJ2-6; D is tentatively TRBD1 or TRBD2 (6 bases each). CDR3 sequence reads: CAWRRGVVRSGANVLTF. CDR3 sequence (DNA): TGTGCCTGGAGAAGGGGGGTCGTTCGCTCTGGGGCCAACGTCCTGACTTTC.